A single sample gave rise to the 8 T cell receptor beta chains below, sequenced in a study of blood T cell repertoires in COVID-19 (dated by TCRdb to 2019 to 2021). Library method: the immunoSEQ multiplex PCR assay. TCRdb retrieved this table from immuneACCESS and kept in-frame rearrangements only. Not all clones are present; in checked studies, unresolved V genes account for under half, and no reason is known for the remainder. The sample contains almost 400,000 clones, approximately 87% of them found a single time. The top ten constitute 2.3% of the sample. The sequenced sample consisted of peripheral blood. The receptors here all came from a woman between 55 and 75 years old with COVID-19, enrolled during active disease.

The chain uses TRBV13 and TRBJ2-3; 10 nucleotides line up with TRBD2. Germline CDR1 is PRHDT and CDR2 is FYEKMQ (reference sequence). This CDR3 comprises 14 residues. With 6 bases clipped from V and 6 bases from J, the junction kept 6 bases outside the gene matches. The CDR3 nucleotides read TGTGCCAGCAGGAATAGCGGGGGGTCTGATACGCAGTATTTT. It specifies CASRNSGGSDTQYF.

This rearrangement joins TRBV29-1 to TRBJ1-4; TRBD1 agrees at 7 bases. The V and J ends lost 7 bases and 8 bases, in that order; junction bases with no gene match: 16. Germline assignment: CDR1 SQVTM and CDR2 ANQGSEA. The CDR3 runs to 15 residues. The CDR3 DNA is TGCAGCGCCGTACACTCGGACAGGAGCGGAGAAAAACTGTTTTTT. It specifies CSAVHSDRSGEKLFF.

This chain connects TRBV11-2 to TRBJ2-2; D not resolved. The CDR3 sequence is 15 residues long. Trimming pared 0 bases from V and 7 bases from J, leaving 12 bases between. Germline-derived CDR1 and CDR2 are SGHAT and FQNNGV. CDR3 sequence: CASSLDSRLVGELFF. Written as DNA, the CDR3 is TGTGCCAGCAGCTTAGATAGTAGACTGGTCGGGGAGCTGTTTTTT.

The J gene is TRBJ2-5, the V gene TRBV15, with unresolved D. V shed 5 bases and J shed 0 bases, with 4 bases lying between them. Germline V gene data show CDR1 as LNHNV and CDR2 as YYDKDF (reference sequence). The CDR3 spans 12 residues. CDR3 in amino acids: CATSAYQETQYF. The CDR3 bases are TGTGCCACCAGCGCGTACCAAGAGACCCAGTACTTC.

The chain couples TRBV2 to TRBJ1-1; D may be TRBD1 (5 bases). The V and J ends lost 11 bases and 4 bases respectively, with 23 bases between them. The CDR3 has 15 amino acids. CDR1 is SNHLY and CDR2 is FYNNEI in the germline V gene. CDR3 in amino acids: CARRSGGKGGTEAFF. For the CDR3, the DNA is TGTGCCCGCCGGTCCGGGGGGAAGGGCGGCACTGAAGCTTTCTTT.

The CDR3 DNA sequence: TGTGCCAGCAGCCCAACCCCCGCGGGGGCCGGGGAAAAACTGTTTTTT. Its protein product is CASSPTPAGAGEKLFF. The chain recombines TRBV9 with TRBJ1-4; maybe TRBD1 (6 bases). Germline CDR1 and CDR2: SGDLS and YYNGEE. The CDR3 covers 16 residues. Trimming shortened V by 4 bases and J by 8 bases, and 21 bases separated the two germline ends.

The chain couples TRBV6-5 to TRBJ2-3; 8 nucleotides match TRBD2. The V gene's germline CDR1 is MNHEY and CDR2 SVGAGI. CDR3 length: 14 residues. V was clipped by 6 bases and J by 4 bases; unmatched bases: 6. CDR3 sequence (DNA): TGTGCCAGCAGGGCCGGGGGGGCAGCAGATACGCAGTATTTT. Encoded protein: CASRAGGAADTQYF.

The rearrangement links TRBV29-1 to TRBJ1-2, with 9 bases lining up with TRBD1. The V gene's germline CDR1 is SQVTM and CDR2 ANQGSEA. This CDR3 region has 15 residues. V was pared by 6 bases and J by 2 bases, with 10 bases of the junction left unmatched. The CDR3: CSVWQTGGKNYGYTF. CDR3 bases: TGCAGCGTGTGGCAAACAGGGGGCAAGAACTATGGCTACACCTTC.